This TCR beta chain was observed in a study of cytomegalovirus exposure and HLA in healthy donors. General observations from the study: Among TCR beta chains of equal frequency, HLA-associated ones were more clonally expanded in a later analysis. There was a cluster of highly shared sequence variants that was likely a sequencing artifact. Accurate prediction of HLA-A and HLA-B alleles (for most subjects) was reportedly achieved from TCR beta sequences. Common viral pathogens seemed, in a later analysis, to connect with several of the most significant clusters.

Trimming pared 2 bases from V and 6 bases from J, leaving 12 bases between. This CDR3 comprises 14 residues. CDR1 and CDR2 (germline): SGHTA, FQGNSA. Points on this clone: The antigen is not known.

13 Jbeta primers and 60 Vbeta primers were used for the PCR. The data were produced by immunoSEQ multiplex PCR, yet TCRdb's version contains in-frame clones alone and is incomplete. Found here are roughly 120,000 clones, approximately 80% of them singletons; the top ten hold around 13%. The sample taken for sequencing was PBMCs. The source is a woman between 40 and 55 years old in good health and CMV-seropositive. The rearrangement uses TRBV7-2 and TRBJ2-3, with a tentative D call TRBD1 (8 bases). In nucleotides, the CDR3 is TGTGCCAGCAGCTTACAACAGGGGGGGGATACGCAGTATTTT. Amino acid sequence: CASSLQQGGDTQYF.